Shown below are 2 T cell receptor beta chains from a single sample sequenced in a study of shared clonotypes between healthy human individuals. Produced via immunoSEQ multiplex PCR; TCRdb's table is partial and in-frame only. The repertoire holds about 1.1 million clones, with roughly 80% as singletons. The sequencing sample was made of memory CD4+ T cells from PBMCs. Subset defined: CD45RA-negative fraction. The source is a man aged 18 to 35 in good health. Some clones in this sample may be carry-over from other donors' samples.

In this sample, this clone turned up a few times. The chain carries TRBV11-2 and TRBJ1-1; the D is unclear. Germline assignment: CDR1 SGHAT and CDR2 FQNNGV. The CDR3 extends over 13 amino acids. V was clipped by 4 bases and J by 6 bases, with 12 bases between them. CDR3 coding DNA: TGTGCCAGCAGCTCCCCCAGGAAACCTGAAGCTTTCTTT. It specifies CASSSPRKPEAFF.

This chain joins TRBV7-2 and TRBJ2-3; D not resolved. Deletions cut 5 bases from V and 2 bases from J, with 5 bases between. Germline V gives CDR1 SGHTA, CDR2 FQGNSA. The CDR3 length is 12 residues. The CDR3: CASSRYTDTQYF. The CDR3 nucleotides read TGTGCCAGCAGCCGTTACACAGATACGCAGTATTTT.